Below are 32 T cell receptor beta chains sequenced from a single sample in a study of blood T cell repertoires in COVID-19. TCRdb keeps only in-frame clones here, not all; method: immunoSEQ multiplex PCR. Among about 160,000 clones, approximately 88% were seen once, and the ten largest hold 2.5% to 3%. What was sequenced was peripheral blood. The receptors shown here come from a man aged 55 to 70 with acute or convalescent COVID-19.

The chain recombines TRBV29-1 with TRBJ1-5; D remains ambiguous. The CDR3 has 13 amino acids. The germline V gene encodes CDR1 SQVTM and CDR2 ANQGSEA. Deletions cut 4 bases from V and 9 bases from J, with 16 bases between. The CDR3 coding sequence is TGCAGCGTTGCAGAAGCGGGAACCGGGCCCCAGCATTTT. Protein sequence: CSVAEAGTGPQHF.

The V and J genes are TRBV9 and TRBJ2-1; 14 bases align to TRBD2. The trim removed 3 bases at V and 7 bases at J, leaving 3 bases unmatched. From germline, CDR1 is SGDLS and CDR2 YYNGEE. The CDR3 contains 15 residues. This chain's CDR3 is CASSDGLAGGNEQFF. CDR3 in DNA: TGTGCCAGCAGCGACGGACTAGCGGGGGGAAATGAGCAGTTCTTC.

This clone was detected once. The V call is TRBV5-1, the J call TRBJ1-1, with D maybe TRBD1 (5 bases). In germline, CDR1 is SGHRS, CDR2 YFSETQ. V was trimmed by 4 bases and J by 4 bases, leaving 14 bases between them. This CDR3 contains 14 residues. In DNA form, the CDR3 reads TGCGCCAGCAGCGTAGGATGGAGGGGCACTGAAGCTTTCTTT. This gives the protein CASSVGWRGTEAFF.

J is TRBJ2-3 and V is TRBV24-1, with a possible D match to TRBD1 (5 bases). V was shortened by 0 bases and J by 4 bases, with 13 bases between the two germline ends. The CDR3 is made up of 16 amino acids. The germline V gene has CDR1 KGHDR and CDR2 SFDVKD. The CDR3 loop is CATSDLGREGADTQYF. The CDR3 bases are TGTGCCACCAGTGATTTGGGCAGGGAAGGGGCAGATACGCAGTATTTT.

This clone was counted a few times. The gene calls are TRBV6-6 and TRBJ1-3, with D uncertain. Germline lookup yields CDR1 MNHNY and CDR2 SVGAGI (reference sequence). V dropped 8 bases and J dropped 0 bases, with 11 bases sitting between them. The CDR3 is made up of 14 amino acids. The CDR3 DNA sequence: TGTGCCAGCTCTCACAGAGTCTCTGGAAACACCATATATTTT. Translated: CASSHRVSGNTIYF.

This clone was seen only once. The chain has TRBV6-1 and TRBJ1-5; D is unclear. Deletions cut 3 bases from V and 0 bases from J, with 3 bases between. Germline loops: CDR1 MNHNS, CDR2 SASEGT. This CDR3 comprises 13 residues. CDR3 nucleotides: TGTGCCAGCAGTGATTATAGCAATCAGCCCCAGCATTTT. Its translation is CASSDYSNQPQHF.

The CDR3 coding sequence is TGTGCCAGCAGTTACAACGAAGGACAGGGGAGTCAGCCCCAGCATTTT. It translates to CASSYNEGQGSQPQHF. The chain is built from TRBV6-6 and TRBJ1-5; 9 nucleotides line up with TRBD1. The ends lost 2 bases at V and 6 bases at J; junction bases unmatched: 8. The CDR3 extends over 16 amino acids. CDR1 and CDR2 (germline): MNHNY, SVGAGI (reference sequence).

In its sample, this clone was seen once. The DNA of the CDR3 is TGTGCCACCGAGGAGGGAGTTTTTTCCTACAATGAGCAGTTCTTC. Residues: CATEEGVFSYNEQFF. J is TRBJ2-1 and V is TRBV11-2, with a tentative D call TRBD2 (6 bases). The V and J ends lost 10 bases and 1 base respectively, with 17 bases between them. Germline assignment: CDR1 SGHAT and CDR2 FQNNGV. The CDR3 is 15 amino acids.

The genes are TRBV19 and TRBJ2-1, with 14 nucleotides matching TRBD2. Unmatched junction bases numbered 6, after V lost 7 bases and J lost 10 bases. This CDR3 has 14 residues. The germline CDR1 and CDR2 sequences are LNHDA and SQIVND (reference sequence). The CDR3 protein is CASTTSGGAGEQFF. CDR3 DNA: TGTGCCAGTACGACTAGCGGGGGGGCTGGGGAGCAGTTCTTC. The full variable domain, in which reference TRBV19 and TRBJ2-1 provide the parts outside the CDR3, is DGGITQSPKYLFRKEGQNVTLSCEQNLNHDAMYWYRQDPGQGLRLIYYSQIVNDFQKGDIAEGYSVSREKKESFPLTVTSAQKNPTAFYLCASTTSGGAGEQFFGPGTRLTVL.

The CDR3 protein is CASSVALDRGQETQYF. The CDR3 DNA is TGTGCCAGCAGCGTAGCGTTGGACAGGGGACAAGAGACCCAGTACTTC. The chain employs TRBV9 and TRBJ2-5; 9 bases align to TRBD1. Germline V CDR1 and CDR2: SGDLS, YYNGEE. V was pared by 0 bases and J by 2 bases, with 5 bases of the junction left unmatched. The CDR3 totals 16 residues.

The chain has TRBV27 and TRBJ1-5; 10 bases agree with TRBD1. Germline V gene lookup returns CDR1 MNHEY and CDR2 SMNVEV (reference sequence). The CDR3 loop spans 17 amino acids. Germline trimming cut 6 bases from V and 5 bases from J; bases unmatched to any gene: 13. CDR3 DNA sequence: TGTGCCAGCAGGGCAGGGACAGGGGCTGGGCGGGATCAGCCCCAGCATTTT. Translated, it gives CASRAGTGAGRDQPQHF.

On this clone itself: Other DNA variants within this sample encode the same CDR3. The chain recombines TRBV11-2 with TRBJ1-1, with TRBD1 identical over 7 bases. This CDR3 spans 15 amino acids. V was pared by 5 bases and J by 1 base, with 7 bases of the junction left unmatched. Germline CDR1 and CDR2: SGHAT and FQNNGV. The DNA of the CDR3 is TGTGCCAGCAGCCTGCAACAGGGGCGGAACACTGAAGCTTTCTTT. Translating gives CASSLQQGRNTEAFF.

V usage is TRBV3-1 (or the pseudogene TRBV3-2) and J usage is TRBJ2-5, with 12 bases fitting TRBD2. The germline CDR1 and CDR2 sequences are LGHDT and YNNKEL (reference sequence). After removal of 1 base from V and 4 bases from J, the junction contained 10 bases not matched to a gene. The CDR3 consists of 18 residues. CDR3: CASSQVASGGAGRETQYF. CDR3 nucleotide sequence: TGTGCCAGCAGCCAAGTGGCTAGCGGGGGGGCCGGCCGAGAGACCCAGTACTTC.

V usage is TRBV19 and J usage is TRBJ2-5, with TRBD2 identical over 7 bases. Germline V gene data show CDR1 as LNHDA and CDR2 as SQIVND (reference sequence). The CDR3 contains 15 residues. V trimming: 3 bases; J trimming: 5 bases; junction bases outside the gene matches: 9. In DNA form, the CDR3 reads TGTGCCAGTAGTATGGGCGGGGGAGGACCGGAGACCCAGTACTTC. It codes for CASSMGGGGPETQYF.

This chain uses TRBV15 with TRBJ1-4, with a tentative D call TRBD1 (6 bases). Trimming shortened V by 0 bases and J by 7 bases, and 12 bases separated the two germline ends. CDR1 is LNHNV, CDR2 YYDKDF, per germline (reference sequence). CDR3 length: 15 amino acids. The CDR3 loop is CATSRDRGAREKLFF. CDR3 DNA: TGTGCCACCAGCAGAGATCGGGGGGCGCGTGAAAAACTGTTTTTT.

A single count supports this clone. This chain links TRBV7-2 with TRBJ1-4; a possible D gene is TRBD1 (5 bases). V was clipped by 0 bases and J by 5 bases, with 16 bases between them. The V gene's germline CDR1 is SGHTA and CDR2 FQGNSA. This CDR3 spans 17 amino acids. The CDR3 region is CASSLASSGVRNEKLFF. CDR3 coding DNA: TGTGCCAGCAGCTTAGCCTCTTCGGGGGTAAGGAATGAAAAACTGTTTTTT.

This chain links TRBV2 with TRBJ2-3; tentatively, D is TRBD2 (6 bases). Germline V gene lookup returns CDR1 SNHLY and CDR2 FYNNEI. V lost 7 bases and J 3 bases, leaving 17 bases between the germline ends. The CDR3 is 15 amino acids. CDR3 amino acids: CASTHTGSQTDTQYF. For the CDR3, the DNA is TGTGCCAGCACCCACACCGGGAGCCAGACAGATACGCAGTATTTT.

V is TRBV19 and J is TRBJ1-2, with D maybe TRBD1 (6 bases). CDR1 is LNHDA, CDR2 SQIVND, per germline (reference sequence). V was trimmed by 3 bases and J by 4 bases, leaving 15 bases between them. This CDR3 spans 15 amino acids. CDR3 in DNA: TGTGCCAGTAGTATCCCTCCTCAGGGGACCTATGGCTACACCTTC. Protein: CASSIPPQGTYGYTF.

V gene TRBV5-6 combines with J gene TRBJ1-2; D ambiguous. The CDR3 is made up of 15 amino acids. V lost 1 base and J lost 0, with 10 bases in between. Germline V gene lookup returns CDR1 SGHDT and CDR2 YYEEEE. CDR3 bases: TGTGCCAGCAGCTTGTGGGCAGGAACTAACTATGGCTACACCTTC. Protein sequence: CASSLWAGTNYGYTF.

The gene calls are TRBV6-1 and TRBJ1-3; D might be TRBD1 (5 bases). The CDR3 runs to 13 residues. Germline V gene data show CDR1 as MNHNS and CDR2 as SASEGT. Trimming pared 3 bases from V and 11 bases from J, leaving 14 bases between. The CDR3 region is CASSEKGREAIYF. The CDR3 bases are TGTGCCAGCAGTGAGAAGGGGCGCGAGGCCATATATTTT.

This chain links TRBV2 with TRBJ1-5, with D tentatively TRBD1 (5 bases). Germline V lookup: CDR1 SNHLY, CDR2 FYNNEI. This CDR3 contains 15 residues. Trimming removed 6 bases from V and 1 base from J, with 13 bases in between. The CDR3 sequence: CASRGTEGSNQPQHF. DNA of the CDR3: TGTGCCAGCAGGGGGACGGAGGGCAGCAATCAGCCCCAGCATTTT.

Concerning this clone itself: In the same sample, other DNA sequences code for this CDR3. This chain uses TRBV4-2 with TRBJ2-5, with 12 bases identical to TRBD2. Germline V gene data show CDR1 as LGHNA and CDR2 as YNFKEQ. This CDR3 is built from 16 residues. V was clipped by 3 bases and J by 5 bases; unmatched bases: 7. This CDR3 is CASSQASGGAGETQYF. In DNA, the CDR3 is TGTGCCAGCAGCCAGGCTAGCGGGGGGGCCGGGGAGACCCAGTACTTC.

This rearrangement joins TRBV7-9 to TRBJ1-3; 7 bases match TRBD1. V lost 5 bases to trimming and J lost 2 bases; unmatched junction nucleotides: 6. Germline CDR1 is SEHNR and CDR2 is FQNEAQ (reference sequence). This CDR3 has 15 amino acids. The DNA of the CDR3 is TGTGCCAGCAGCCGGACAGGATCAGCTGGAAACACCATATATTTT. Translation gives CASSRTGSAGNTIYF.

V and J are TRBV7-2 and TRBJ2-5; TRBD2 matches 7 bases. CDR3 size: 14 residues. Germline CDR1 and CDR2: SGHTA and FQGNSA. Trimming removed 5 bases from V and 5 bases from J; junction bases left unmatched: 8. The CDR3 spells CASSQTRGGETQYF. CDR3 DNA sequence: TGTGCCAGCAGCCAGACTAGGGGAGGGGAGACCCAGTACTTC. Full variable domain (outside the CDR3, taken from reference TRBV7-2 and TRBJ2-5): GAGVSQSPSNKVTEKGKDVELRCDPISGHTALYWYRQSLGQGLEFLIYFQGNSAPDKSGLPSDRFSAERTGGSVSTLTIQRTQQEDSAVYLCASSQTRGGETQYFGPGTRLLVL.

The V call is TRBV7-2, the J call TRBJ2-1; the match to TRBD1 covers 7 bases. The CDR3 loop spans 16 amino acids. Looked up from germline, CDR1 is SGHTA and CDR2 is FQGNSA. V lost 5 bases and J lost 8; bases outside the gene matches: 15. The CDR3 DNA is TGTGCCAGCAGCCAGAGAGTACAGGGGTCTGGGGATGAGCAGTTCTTC. It is translated as CASSQRVQGSGDEQFF.

J is TRBJ2-4 and V is TRBV2; D possibly corresponds to TRBD2 (5 bases). V lost 7 bases to trimming and J lost 0 bases, with 16 bases between them. Looked up from germline, CDR1 is SNHLY and CDR2 is FYNNEI. The CDR3 spans 16 residues. The CDR3 loop is CASILQRNLAKNIQYF. The CDR3 bases are TGTGCCAGCATTCTACAGCGGAATTTAGCCAAAAACATTCAGTACTTC.

The V gene is TRBV19, the J gene TRBJ1-4; 11 bases fit TRBD1. V gave up 5 bases and J gave up 8 bases; unmatched junction bases: 10. The CDR3 length is 16 residues. CDR1 LNHDA and CDR2 SQIVND come from the germline V gene (reference sequence). CDR3 loop: CASSPSPGQGGEKLFF. CDR3 DNA sequence: TGTGCCAGTAGTCCTAGTCCGGGACAGGGGGGGGAAAAACTGTTTTTT.

The chain has TRBV2 and TRBJ1-6; a possible D gene is TRBD1 (6 bases). The CDR3 has 13 amino acids. The V gene lost 6 bases and the J gene lost 10 bases, with 13 bases spanning the gap. Germline loops: CDR1 SNHLY, CDR2 FYNNEI. The CDR3 loop is CASSQGTSSPLHF. CDR3 coding DNA: TGTGCCAGCAGCCAAGGGACATCCTCACCCCTCCACTTT.

V is TRBV25-1 and J is TRBJ2-7, with 8 bases matching TRBD1. The CDR3 extends over 18 amino acids. The ends lost 0 bases at V and 0 bases at J; junction bases unmatched: 10. CDR1 and CDR2 from the germline V gene are MGHDK and SYGVNS. DNA for the CDR3: TGTGCCAGCAGTGAATATTTTTCTGGGACAGGACGCTCCTACGAGCAGTACTTC. Translating gives CASSEYFSGTGRSYEQYF.

The chain combines TRBV6-5 with TRBJ2-7; maybe TRBD2 (7 bases). V gave up 6 bases and J gave up 5 bases, with 20 bases separating them. The germline gives CDR1 MNHEY, CDR2 SVGAGI. The CDR3 consists of 15 residues. The CDR3 DNA follows: TGTGCCAGCAGATCGGGGGGCGCGTTCCGCAACGAGCAGTACTTC. This gives the protein CASRSGGAFRNEQYF.

The chain couples TRBV24-1 to TRBJ2-3; 10 nucleotides align to TRBD1. The CDR3 contains 20 residues. The J segment lost 4 bases and the V segment lost 1 base, leaving 16 bases of the junction unmatched. Germline lookup yields CDR1 KGHDR and CDR2 SFDVKD. CDR3 coding DNA: TGTGCCACCAGTGATTTTGGGACTGGACAGGGGGGTCAAAGGGCAGATACGCAGTATTTT. It yields the protein CATSDFGTGQGGQRADTQYF.

This rearrangement joins TRBV7-2 to TRBJ2-4; weak D call: TRBD1 (6 bases). The germline V gene has CDR1 SGHTA and CDR2 FQGNSA. V lost 2 bases to trimming and J lost 2 bases, with 7 bases between them. This CDR3 has 14 amino acids. The DNA for the CDR3 is TGTGCCAGCAGCTTACAGGGGACCAAAAACATTCAGTACTTC. This translates into CASSLQGTKNIQYF.